This TCR beta chain was identified in a study of T cell repertoires in cytomegalovirus infection. Whole-study results and caveats: Using cumulative public TCR beta family frequency, the authors identified those who carried CMV together with the relevant HLA.

This clonotype was picked up a small number of times. Antigen: not known. TCRdb used MiXCR to reprocess the reads, holding one entry per CDR3 protein. The sample shows approximately 250,000 distinct CDR3 sequences, 5% to 8.5% of them seen only once. V trimming: 7 bases; J trimming: 8 bases; junction bases outside the gene matches: 22. The germline V gene encodes CDR1 DFQATT and CDR2 SNEGSKA (reference sequence). The CDR3 totals 17 residues. Sequenced sample: PBMCs. The clonotype comes from a human donor in good health (CMV status not recorded). Some clones in this sample may be carry-over from other donors' samples. The genes are TRBV20-1 and TRBJ2-4; 8 bases line up with TRBD2. The CDR3 sequence: CSGEDSGARGEWDIQYF. CDR3 nucleotide sequence: TGCAGTGGGGAGGACTCAGGGGCGCGGGGGGAATGGGACATTCAGTACTTC.